The TCR beta chain under discussion was sequenced for a study of blood T cell repertoires in COVID-19. As processed by the authors: From reference gene primer amplification, estimates of nucleated cell counts were derived. Assay used: immunoSEQ multiplex PCR; TCRdb lists only in-frame clones, some missing. V and J calls and clone size are those listed in that table; D and trimming were worked out from the DNA. The data show about 180,000 clones, approximately 88% seen once. This CDR3 is 14 amino acids long. Germline V CDR1 and CDR2: SGDLS, YYNGEE. The V gene lost 0 bases and the J gene lost 4 bases, with 5 bases spanning the gap.

Sequenced input: peripheral blood. The V gene is TRBV9, the J gene TRBJ2-6; the D gene is possibly TRBD1 (5 bases). This TCR was sampled from an older woman with acute or convalescent COVID-19. The CDR3 is CASSVAGGANVLTF. CDR3 nucleotide sequence: TGTGCCAGCAGCGTAGCAGGGGGGGCCAACGTCCTGACTTTC.